This T cell receptor (beta chain) was documented in a study of T cell responses to AZD1222 COVID-19 vaccine. For the study at large: Analysis merged second doses at about 4 or about 12 weeks.

Assay used: immunoSEQ multiplex PCR; TCRdb lists only in-frame clones, some missing. The data hold under 200,000 clones, with approximately 90% observed a single time. Study-wide results and caveats: Clonal diversity may have been underestimated in mostly white British donors. Repertoire sampling occurred only after the peak T cell response.

The V gene's germline CDR1 is MGHRA and CDR2 YSYEKL. J gave up 6 bases and V 1 base, and 7 bases lay outside the gene matches. The CDR3 covers 15 residues. On this clone: Its specificity is not known.

The chain uses TRBV4-1 and TRBJ2-7, with 9 bases fitting TRBD1. The input for sequencing was peripheral blood, taken on day 0 of AZD1222 vaccination. The receptor's source is an adult in good health. Here the CDR3 reads CASSQVPGQGLEQYF. CDR3 DNA: TGCGCCAGCAGCCAAGTGCCGGGACAGGGCCTCGAGCAGTACTTC.